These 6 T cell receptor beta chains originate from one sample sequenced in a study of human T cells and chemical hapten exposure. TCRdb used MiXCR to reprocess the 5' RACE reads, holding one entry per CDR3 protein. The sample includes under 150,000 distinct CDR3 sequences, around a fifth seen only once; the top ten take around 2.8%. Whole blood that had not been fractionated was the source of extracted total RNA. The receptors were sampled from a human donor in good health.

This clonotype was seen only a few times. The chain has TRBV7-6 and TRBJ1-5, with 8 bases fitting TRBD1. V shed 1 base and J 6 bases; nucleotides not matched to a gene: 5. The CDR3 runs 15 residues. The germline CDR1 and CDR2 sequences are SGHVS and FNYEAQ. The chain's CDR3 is CASSLGTGKGQPQHF. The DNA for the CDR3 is TGTGCCAGCAGCTTAGGGACAGGGAAGGGTCAGCCCCAGCATTTT.

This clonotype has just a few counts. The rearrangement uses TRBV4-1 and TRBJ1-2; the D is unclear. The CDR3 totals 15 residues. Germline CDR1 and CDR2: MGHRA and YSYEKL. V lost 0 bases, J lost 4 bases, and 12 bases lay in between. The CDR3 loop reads CASSQDRQTTYGYTF. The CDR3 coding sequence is TGCGCCAGCAGCCAAGATCGACAAACCACCTATGGCTACACCTTC.

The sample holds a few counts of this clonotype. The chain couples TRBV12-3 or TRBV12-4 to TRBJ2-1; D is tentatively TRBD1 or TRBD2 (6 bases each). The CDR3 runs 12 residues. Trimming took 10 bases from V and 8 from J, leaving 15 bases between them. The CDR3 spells CATEGGRDEQFF. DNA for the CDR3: TGTGCCACCGAGGGGGGTAGGGATGAGCAGTTCTTC.

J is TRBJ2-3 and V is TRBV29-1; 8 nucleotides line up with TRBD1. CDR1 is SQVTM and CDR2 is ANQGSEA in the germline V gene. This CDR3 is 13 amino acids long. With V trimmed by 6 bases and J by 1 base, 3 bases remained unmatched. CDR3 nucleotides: TGCAGCGTCAGGGGGCCGGGCACAGATACGCAGTATTTT. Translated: CSVRGPGTDTQYF.

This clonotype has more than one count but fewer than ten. Here the CDR3 DNA reads TGTGCCAGCAACCGCGGTTCACCCCTCCACTTT. It yields the protein CASNRGSPLHF. The chain has TRBV9 and TRBJ1-6; unclear D gene. The CDR3 is made up of 11 amino acids. Looked up from germline, CDR1 is SGDLS and CDR2 is YYNGEE. The V gene lost 6 bases and the J gene lost 9 bases, with 7 bases spanning the gap.

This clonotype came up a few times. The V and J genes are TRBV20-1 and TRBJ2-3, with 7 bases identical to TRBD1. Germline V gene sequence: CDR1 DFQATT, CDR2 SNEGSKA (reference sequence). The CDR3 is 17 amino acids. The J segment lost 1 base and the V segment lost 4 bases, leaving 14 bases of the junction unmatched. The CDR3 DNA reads TGCAGTGCTAAAGGCTCCGCCGGGACAGCTGGCACAGATACGCAGTATTTT. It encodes CSAKGSAGTAGTDTQYF.